Each of the 21 T cell receptor beta chains below was sequenced from the same sample in a study of cytomegalovirus exposure and HLA in healthy donors. Use of 60 Vbeta and 13 Jbeta primers characterized the PCR. Libraries were prepared by immunoSEQ multiplex PCR; TCRdb keeps only in-frame clonotypes and omits some of them. The sample has around 110,000 clones, about 79% seen once. The sample taken for sequencing was PBMCs. The receptors were sampled from a young man in good health and CMV-seropositive.

CDR3 sequence (DNA): TGTGCCAGCAGTCTGAACACCGGGGAGCTGTTTTTT. This codes for CASSLNTGELFF. The chain employs TRBV2 and TRBJ2-2; D not resolved. The CDR3 totals 12 residues. V dropped 5 bases and J dropped 1 base, with 2 bases sitting between them. CDR1 and CDR2 (germline): SNHLY, FYNNEI.

V is TRBV7-8 and J is TRBJ1-2, with 7 bases matching TRBD1. The CDR3 spans 16 residues. Germline V lookup: CDR1 SGHVS, CDR2 FQNEAQ. V shed 0 bases, J shed 8 bases, and the junction held 12 bases outside the gene matches. The CDR3 here is CASSLALRGRSGGYTF. CDR3 bases: TGTGCCAGCAGCTTAGCCCTCAGGGGGAGATCTGGCGGCTACACCTTC.

As concerns this clone: One end of the junction does not line up with germline, which may come from a read error. The J gene is TRBJ2-4, the V gene TRBV7-8; 9 bases agree with TRBD1. The CDR3 is 15 residues long. Germline assignment: CDR1 SGHVS and CDR2 FQNEAQ. The DNA for the CDR3 is TGTGCCAGCAGTCGTGAACAGGGGGCCAAAAACAGTCAGTACTTC. Translation: CASSREQGAKNSQYF.

The J gene is TRBJ2-7, the V gene TRBV28; 9 bases line up with TRBD1. Germline assignment: CDR1 MDHEN and CDR2 SYDVKM. V dropped 10 bases and J dropped 5; count of bases not matched to a gene: 18. The CDR3 length is 16 residues. DNA of the CDR3: TGTGCCACCTCCCCATTCCGGGACAGGGTGCGGGACGAGCAGTACTTC. It specifies CATSPFRDRVRDEQYF.

The chain employs TRBV5-1 and TRBJ1-2; D might be TRBD1 (5 bases). CDR1 and CDR2 (germline): SGHRS, YFSETQ. The CDR3 sequence is 12 residues long. V was shortened by 7 bases and J by 3 bases, with 10 bases between the two germline ends. CDR3 residues: CASFGGDYGYTF. The CDR3 DNA is TGCGCCAGCTTCGGGGGAGACTATGGCTACACCTTC.

J is TRBJ2-3 and V is TRBV5-1, with TRBD2 identical over 10 bases. The CDR3 consists of 15 residues. Germline CDR1 reads SGHRS; CDR2 reads YFSETQ. V shed 1 base and J 4 bases; nucleotides not matched to a gene: 3. CDR3 sequence (DNA): TGCGCCAGCAGCTTGAAGAGCGGGGGGGCAGATACGCAGTATTTT. Residues: CASSLKSGGADTQYF.

V gene TRBV14 combines with J gene TRBJ2-7; D may be TRBD1 (6 bases). From germline, CDR1 is SGHDN and CDR2 FVKESK. This CDR3 is built from 12 residues. Trimming took off 6 bases at V and 2 bases at J, with 8 bases between the two ends. CDR3 amino acids: CASSWTAYEQYF. CDR3 nucleotide sequence: TGTGCCAGCAGTTGGACAGCCTACGAGCAGTACTTC. Drawing the rest from reference TRBV14 and TRBJ2-7, the complete variable domain is EAGVTQFPSHSVIEKGQTVTLRCDPISGHDNLYWYRRVMGKEIKFLLHFVKESKQDESGMPNNRFLAERTGGTYSTLKVQPAELEDSGVYFCASSWTAYEQYFGPGTRLTVT.

V is TRBV7-9 and J is TRBJ2-5, with 10 bases identical to TRBD2. J was trimmed by 5 bases and V by 2 bases; bases with no gene match: 5. The CDR3 totals 15 residues. The germline V gene encodes CDR1 SEHNR and CDR2 FQNEAQ (reference sequence). The CDR3 is CASSLRAGGVETQYF. The CDR3 DNA reads TGTGCCAGCAGCTTAAGAGCGGGAGGGGTGGAGACCCAGTACTTC.

The chain links TRBV6-6 to TRBJ2-3, with TRBD1 identical over 8 bases. The CDR3 spans 14 residues. V dropped 5 bases and J dropped 2; count of bases not matched to a gene: 3. Germline lookup yields CDR1 MNHNY and CDR2 SVGAGI (reference sequence). CDR3 coding DNA: TGTGCCAGCAGTGACAGGGGATACACAGATACGCAGTATTTT. Its translation is CASSDRGYTDTQYF.

This clone was seen once. V usage is TRBV28 and J usage is TRBJ1-1, with TRBD1 as a possible D gene (5 bases). The CDR3 length is 15 residues. V was cut by 7 bases and J by 2 bases, with 17 bases left in between. The germline gives CDR1 MDHEN, CDR2 SYDVKM. This chain's CDR3 is CASIPLWGGNTEAFF. CDR3 nucleotide sequence: TGTGCCAGCATTCCCCTATGGGGGGGTAACACTGAAGCTTTCTTT. Based on the CDR3 plus reference TRBV28 and TRBJ1-1, the full variable domain is DVKVTQSSRYLVKRTGEKVFLECVQDMDHENMFWYRQDPGLGLRLIYFSYDVKMKEKGDIPEGYSVSREKKERFSLILESASTNQTSMYLCASIPLWGGNTEAFFGQGTRLTVV.

This clone occurred a few times. The V and J genes are TRBV6-5 and TRBJ1-1; TRBD1 agrees at 7 bases. J was trimmed by 5 bases and V by 5 bases; bases with no gene match: 5. The CDR3 totals 13 residues. Per the germline V gene, CDR1 is MNHEY and CDR2 is SVGAGI. CDR3 region: CASSDRETTEAFF. CDR3 DNA: TGTGCCAGCAGTGACAGGGAAACGACTGAAGCTTTCTTT.

V usage is TRBV5-1 and J usage is TRBJ1-1, with D unclear. Trimming took off 1 base at V and 5 bases at J, with 3 bases between the two ends. The CDR3 contains 11 residues. Germline lookup yields CDR1 SGHRS and CDR2 YFSETQ. CDR3 DNA sequence: TGCGCCAGCAGCTTGTCGACTGAAGCTTTCTTT. Translated, it gives CASSLSTEAFF. Full variable domain (rest looked up from reference TRBV5-1 and TRBJ1-1): KAGVTQTPRYLIKTRGQQVTLSCSPISGHRSVSWYQQTPGQGLQFLFEYFSETQRNKGNFPGRFSGRQFSNSRSEMNVSTLELGDSALYLCASSLSTEAFFGQGTRLTVV.

This clone was observed once. The rearrangement joins TRBV6-4 to TRBJ2-1, with D perhaps matching TRBD1 (6 bases). Deletions cut 1 base from V and 7 bases from J, with 11 bases between. CDR1 MRHNA and CDR2 SNTAGT come from the germline V gene. The CDR3 is 14 amino acids. The CDR3 is CASSDYQGRNEQFF. CDR3 nucleotides: TGTGCCAGCAGTGACTATCAGGGGCGGAATGAGCAGTTCTTC.

The genes are TRBV18 and TRBJ1-2; D is possibly TRBD1 (5 bases). This CDR3 contains 15 residues. Germline-derived CDR1 and CDR2 are KGHSH and LQKENI. V lost 6 bases to trimming and J lost 0 bases, with 14 bases between them. The CDR3 DNA is TGTGCCAGCTCCCCCGACAGACTAGCTAACTATGGCTACACCTTC. Amino acids: CASSPDRLANYGYTF. Looking up the rest from reference TRBV18 and TRBJ1-2 gives the full variable domain: NAGVMQNPRHLVRRRGQEARLRCSPMKGHSHVYWYRQLPEEGLKFMVYLQKENIIDESGMPKERFSAEFPKEGPSILRIQQVVRGDSAAYFCASSPDRLANYGYTFGSGTRLTVV.

The chain is built from TRBV10-3 and TRBJ2-5; possible D gene TRBD1, 5 bases. Trimming left V 6 bases short and J 5 bases short, with 13 bases between. The CDR3 sequence is 13 residues long. Germline CDR1 ENHRY, CDR2 SYGVKD. The CDR3 coding sequence is TGTGCCATCAGCCAGGGCCCCAGGGAGACCCAGTACTTC. Translated: CAISQGPRETQYF.

The chain uses TRBV2 and TRBJ2-7, with 13 nucleotides matching TRBD2. Per the germline V gene, CDR1 is SNHLY and CDR2 is FYNNEI. Trimming cost V 3 bases and J 3 bases; bases outside gene matches: 11. The CDR3 length is 18 residues. The CDR3 coding sequence is TGTGCCAGCAGTGAGGCCCAACGGACTAGCGGGAGCTACTACGAGCAGTACTTC. It specifies CASSEAQRTSGSYYEQYF.

The chain combines TRBV9 with TRBJ2-1, with 7 nucleotides matching TRBD1. The ends lost 4 bases at V and 5 bases at J; junction bases unmatched: 9. The CDR3 is 15 amino acids. CDR1 and CDR2 from the germline V gene are SGDLS and YYNGEE. The CDR3 coding sequence is TGTGCCAGCAGCTCCCGACAGGGCCCTAACAATGAGCAGTTCTTC. It specifies CASSSRQGPNNEQFF.

This chain joins TRBV7-9 and TRBJ2-3; maybe TRBD2 (5 bases). V was trimmed by 0 bases and J by 3 bases, leaving 10 bases between them. Per germline, CDR1 SEHNR and CDR2 FQNEAQ (reference sequence). The CDR3 spans 15 residues. The chain's CDR3 is CASSLAGLGTDTQYF. CDR3 bases: TGTGCCAGCAGCTTAGCTGGACTCGGGACAGATACGCAGTATTTT.

The chain carries TRBV6-6 and TRBJ1-1; no clear D. The CDR3 has 16 residues. Germline lookup yields CDR1 MNHNY and CDR2 SVGAGI (reference sequence). Trimming left V 6 bases short and J 1 base short, with 18 bases between. In nucleotides, the CDR3 is TGTGCCAGCAGAGCCTTTGTAAACACGGGGAACACTGAAGCTTTCTTT. Its protein is CASRAFVNTGNTEAFF.

This clone was seen once. The sample carries other DNA sequences with the same CDR3. The rearrangement links TRBV2 to TRBJ1-2; 9 bases map to TRBD1. The CDR3 sequence is 13 residues long. Germline CDR1 SNHLY, CDR2 FYNNEI. After removal of 5 bases from V and 6 bases from J, the junction contained 4 bases not matched to a gene. The CDR3 nucleotides read TGTGCCAGCAGTCGGACAGGGGATAATGGCTACACCTTC. As protein: CASSRTGDNGYTF.

The CDR3 DNA follows: TGCGCCAGCAGCACAACTAGTCGAGATACGCAGTATTTT. Residues: CASSTTSRDTQYF. The chain links TRBV4-3 to TRBJ2-3, with a tentative D call TRBD2 (5 bases). Germline loops: CDR1 LGHNA, CDR2 YSLEER. Trimming shortened V by 5 bases and J by 5 bases, and 11 bases separated the two germline ends. The CDR3 runs 13 residues.